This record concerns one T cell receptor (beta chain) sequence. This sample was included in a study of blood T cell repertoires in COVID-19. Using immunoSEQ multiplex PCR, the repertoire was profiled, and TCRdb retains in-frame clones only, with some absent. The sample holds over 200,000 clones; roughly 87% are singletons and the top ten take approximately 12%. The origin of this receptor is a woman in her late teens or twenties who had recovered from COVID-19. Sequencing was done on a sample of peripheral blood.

This chain's CDR3 is CASSQDRVGQYF. The CDR3 DNA follows: TGTGCCAGCAGCCAAGACAGGGTTGGGCAGTACTTC. This rearrangement joins TRBV14 to TRBJ2-7; a possible D gene is TRBD1 (5 bases). Per germline, CDR1 SGHDN and CDR2 FVKESK. CDR3 length: 12 amino acids. V was shortened by 0 bases and J by 9 bases, with 9 bases between the two germline ends.